This T cell receptor (beta chain) appears in the sequencing data of a study of T cells in localized non-small cell lung cancer. This clone is termed medium-sized. The antigen is not known. An end of the junction does not agree with germline; a read error may underlie this. Study observations and caveats: One tumor region alone was sequenced, and heterogeneity therefore remains possible. Adjacent lung was found to contain a median approximately 52 of the top 100 tumor clones. Measurement of T cell clonality placed uninvolved adjacent lung highest, above the level in tumor.

Only in-frame clones appear in the TCRdb table, and some are missing; sequencing was by immunoSEQ multiplex PCR. The sample lists over a thousand clones, just under 20% occurring once. The germline V gene encodes CDR1 SGHNT and CDR2 YENEEA. The CDR3 contains 15 residues. Atypia-free lung next to the tumor was sampled at least 2 cm from its margin. The TCR sequence derives from a man aged 40 to 70 with stage I lung adenocarcinoma. The chain uses TRBV11-3 and TRBJ2-7; D unresolved. The source material was normal lung tissue next to the tumor, sampled before any cancer treatment. DNA of the CDR3: TGTGCCAGCAGCTCCCCGTCAAGTTACTCCTACGAGCAGTGCTTC. Translation: CASSSPSSYSYEQCF. Together with reference TRBV11-3 and TRBJ2-7, the CDR3 gives the full variable domain: EAGVVQSPRYKIIEKKQPVAFWCNPISGHNTLYWYLQNLGQGPELLIRYENEEAVDDSQLPKDRFSAERLKGVDSTLKIQPAELGDSAVYLCASSSPSSYSYEQCFGPGTRLTVT.